Following are 30 T cell receptor beta chains from one sample sequenced in a study of cytotoxic CD8 clonotypes in ibrutinib-treated CLL. Assay: immunoSEQ multiplex PCR; the TCRdb copy retains only in-frame clones and omits some. The profile shows under 300,000 clones, roughly 70% of them singletons. The material sequenced was PBMCs, taken after 24 months of ibrutinib treatment. These receptors all stem from a human donor with chronic lymphocytic leukemia.

The chain recombines TRBV27 with TRBJ2-7, with D possibly being TRBD2 (6 bases). The CDR3 runs 16 residues. CDR1 MNHEY and CDR2 SMNVEV come from the germline V gene (reference sequence). V was shortened by 5 bases and J by 3 bases, with 20 bases between the two germline ends. This chain's CDR3 is CASSPSMGDSGYEQYF. As DNA, the CDR3 is TGTGCCAGCAGTCCCTCAATGGGGGACTCCGGCTACGAGCAGTACTTC.

The chain uses TRBV6-5 and TRBJ2-7; 7 bases align to TRBD1. The CDR3 is 15 amino acids. The V gene end was trimmed by 6 bases and the J gene end by 6 bases; junction bases not matched to a gene: 14. Germline CDR1 MNHEY, CDR2 SVGAGI. CDR3 sequence reads: CASRPTLTGLSEQYF. The CDR3 nucleotides read TGTGCCAGCAGACCCACCTTGACAGGGTTAAGCGAGCAGTACTTC.

The chain uses TRBV29-1 and TRBJ2-5; D call uncertain. Trimming removed 1 base at V and 1 base at J, with 10 bases between. This CDR3 has 14 residues. Germline V gene sequence: CDR1 SQVTM, CDR2 ANQGSEA. The CDR3 region has the DNA TGCAGCGTTGAAGTAAACGTAGGCCAAGAGACCCAGTACTTC. It codes for CSVEVNVGQETQYF.

The rearrangement links TRBV29-1 to TRBJ2-1, with 8 bases lining up with TRBD1. After removal of 2 bases from V and 8 bases from J, the junction contained 11 bases not matched to a gene. The CDR3 runs 15 residues. The germline V gene encodes CDR1 SQVTM and CDR2 ANQGSEA. Here the CDR3 DNA reads TGCAGCGTTGAATTTTTAGGACAGGGCGTCGATGAGCAGTTCTTC. It yields the protein CSVEFLGQGVDEQFF.

The chain uses TRBV7-3 and TRBJ2-1, with a weak D call TRBD1 (6 bases). The CDR3 contains 16 residues. Germline V gene sequence: CDR1 SGHTA, CDR2 FQGTGA. V was cut by 0 bases and J by 0 bases, with 9 bases left in between. CDR3 in amino acids: CASSLTGTYSYNEQFF. Written as DNA, the CDR3 is TGTGCCAGCAGCTTAACCGGGACATACTCCTACAATGAGCAGTTCTTC.

In DNA form, the CDR3 reads TGCGCCAGCAGCTTTGAGGGAAGCAATGAGCAGTTCTTC. Translated, it gives CASSFEGSNEQFF. The chain links TRBV5-1 to TRBJ2-1; weak D call: TRBD2 (5 bases). This CDR3 region has 13 residues. Trimming shortened V by 2 bases and J by 6 bases, and 9 bases separated the two germline ends. Germline V gene sequence: CDR1 SGHRS, CDR2 YFSETQ.

The CDR3 reads CASRTPRGVSYEQYF. CDR3 bases: TGTGCCAGCAGAACCCCCCGGGGGGTTTCCTACGAGCAGTACTTC. This chain uses TRBV28 with TRBJ2-7, with 7 bases lining up with TRBD2. The V gene's germline CDR1 is MDHEN and CDR2 SYDVKM. Trimming removed 6 bases from V and 1 base from J; junction bases left unmatched: 9. CDR3 length: 15 residues.

The chain employs TRBV7-9 and TRBJ2-3, with 12 bases lining up with TRBD2. The CDR3 consists of 13 residues. CDR1 SEHNR and CDR2 FQNEAQ come from the germline V gene (reference sequence). V gave up 10 bases and J gave up 6 bases; unmatched junction bases: 5. The CDR3, as DNA: TGTGCCATCGGGACTAGCGGGTCGGATACGCAGTATTTT. Encoded protein: CAIGTSGSDTQYF.

The chain uses TRBV27 and TRBJ2-7; 9 bases fit TRBD2. Losses at the gene ends were 5 bases for V and 2 bases for J; bases not matched to a gene: 10. The CDR3 has 16 amino acids. In germline, CDR1 is MNHEY, CDR2 SMNVEV (reference sequence). CDR3 region: CASSPRAGGKTYEQYF. As DNA, the CDR3 is TGTGCCAGCAGTCCCCGGGCGGGAGGGAAAACCTACGAGCAGTACTTC.

This chain connects TRBV14 to TRBJ2-4; 7 positions agree with TRBD2. The V gene end was trimmed by 5 bases and the J gene end by 7 bases; junction bases not matched to a gene: 8. CDR1 and CDR2 from the germline V gene are SGHDN and FVKESK. The CDR3 is made up of 14 amino acids. CDR3 in amino acids: CASSYLTRGNIQYF. Here the CDR3 DNA reads TGTGCCAGCAGCTACTTGACGCGGGGGAACATTCAGTACTTC.

This clone turned up a few times. J is TRBJ2-7 and V is TRBV5-1, with D possibly matching TRBD2 (5 bases). V dropped 2 bases and J dropped 6 bases, with 15 bases sitting between them. CDR3 length: 14 residues. Germline-derived CDR1 and CDR2 are SGHRS and YFSETQ. CDR3 protein: CASSLGLVAGEQYF. In DNA, the CDR3 is TGCGCCAGCAGCTTAGGACTTGTGGCGGGCGAGCAGTACTTC. Combining the CDR3 with reference TRBV5-1 and TRBJ2-7 gives the whole variable domain KAGVTQTPRYLIKTRGQQVTLSCSPISGHRSVSWYQQTPGQGLQFLFEYFSETQRNKGNFPGRFSGRQFSNSRSEMNVSTLELGDSALYLCASSLGLVAGEQYFGPGTRLTVT.

The chain uses TRBV7-3 and TRBJ2-1; D remains unclear. Deletions cut 1 base from V and 5 bases from J, with 12 bases between. Germline-derived CDR1 and CDR2 are SGHTA and FQGTGA. The CDR3 has 15 amino acids. The CDR3 DNA reads TGTGCCAGCAGCTTAATGGCGGTCCCTAACAATGAGCAGTTCTTC. This encodes CASSLMAVPNNEQFF.

The chain joins TRBV27 to TRBJ2-7, with 8 nucleotides matching TRBD1. Germline V gene data show CDR1 as MNHEY and CDR2 as SMNVEV (reference sequence). V trimming: 6 bases; J trimming: 3 bases; junction bases outside the gene matches: 10. The CDR3 sequence is 15 residues long. CDR3 sequence (DNA): TGTGCCAGCAGAGGCCACGGGACAGGTATCTACGAGCAGTACTTC. It is translated as CASRGHGTGIYEQYF.

V and J are TRBV18 and TRBJ2-3; 7 nucleotides align to TRBD2. The germline gives CDR1 KGHSH, CDR2 LQKENI. J was trimmed by 0 bases and V by 4 bases; bases with no gene match: 7. This CDR3 contains 16 residues. CDR3 sequence: CASSQRGSGSTDTQYF. The CDR3 DNA reads as TGTGCCAGCTCACAGAGAGGTAGCGGGAGCACAGATACGCAGTATTTT.

This chain connects TRBV6-6 to TRBJ1-2, with TRBD1 as a possible D gene (5 bases). Trimming cost V 0 bases and J 4 bases, with 9 bases left between them. Per germline, CDR1 MNHNY and CDR2 SVGAGI (reference sequence). The CDR3 covers 14 residues. The CDR3 is CASSYSMGPYGYTF. CDR3 bases: TGTGCCAGCAGTTACTCGATGGGGCCCTATGGCTACACCTTC.

V is TRBV2 and J is TRBJ2-5; D is ambiguous. Trimming cost V 2 bases and J 5 bases, with 6 bases left between them. The CDR3 contains 12 residues. The germline V gene encodes CDR1 SNHLY and CDR2 FYNNEI. This chain's CDR3 is CASSEMSETQYF. DNA for the CDR3: TGTGCCAGCAGTGAAATGTCGGAGACCCAGTACTTC.

Notes on this clone: Other DNA sequences in the sample encode the same CDR3. The chain carries TRBV14 and TRBJ2-3; a weak D match, TRBD2 (6 bases). The V end lost 3 bases, the J end lost 1 base, and 11 bases lay between the germline ends. From germline, CDR1 is SGHDN and CDR2 FVKESK. The CDR3 has 15 amino acids. The CDR3 DNA reads TGTGCCAGCAGCCAGGGGACTTCGGGCACAGATACGCAGTATTTT. This sequence encodes CASSQGTSGTDTQYF.

The rearrangement uses TRBV7-2 and TRBJ1-5; TRBD1 is a possible D gene (6 bases). Germline V gene sequence: CDR1 SGHTA, CDR2 FQGNSA. CDR3 length: 17 amino acids. Trimming stripped 5 bases from V and 3 bases from J, with 20 bases between. The DNA for the CDR3 is TGTGCCAGCAGCCGACTCCCGGGACAAGGCTTCAATCAGCCCCAGCATTTT. Its translation is CASSRLPGQGFNQPQHF.

This clone was recorded a few times. This chain links TRBV28 with TRBJ1-1, with D uncertain. The V end was cut by 3 bases, the J end by 5 bases, with 4 bases between. Germline CDR1 and CDR2: MDHEN and SYDVKM. The CDR3 covers 11 residues. The DNA of the CDR3 is TGTGCCAGCAGTTTTTGGACTGAAGCTTTCTTT. Its translation is CASSFWTEAFF.

This sequence joins TRBV28 and TRBJ2-7, with D possibly matching TRBD1 (7 bases). Trimming took 4 bases from V and 1 from J, leaving 11 bases between them. The CDR3 covers 14 residues. Germline assignment: CDR1 MDHEN and CDR2 SYDVKM. The CDR3 loop reads CASSSAGQSYEQYF. The CDR3 DNA follows: TGTGCCAGCAGTTCTGCGGGACAGTCCTACGAGCAGTACTTC. The variable domain in full, completed from reference TRBV28 and TRBJ2-7, reads DVKVTQSSRYLVKRTGEKVFLECVQDMDHENMFWYRQDPGLGLRLIYFSYDVKMKEKGDIPEGYSVSREKKERFSLILESASTNQTSMYLCASSSAGQSYEQYFGPGTRLTVT.

The chain combines TRBV2 with TRBJ1-1; D gene uncertain. Germline V CDR1 and CDR2: SNHLY, FYNNEI. The CDR3 contains 13 residues. V was trimmed by 4 bases and J by 5 bases, leaving 11 bases between them. CDR3 sequence reads: CASSVAYETEAFF. The CDR3 bases are TGTGCCAGCAGTGTAGCGTATGAAACTGAAGCTTTCTTT.

The chain employs TRBV29-1 and TRBJ1-2; D possibly corresponds to TRBD1 (6 bases). From germline, CDR1 is SQVTM and CDR2 ANQGSEA. The length of the CDR3 is 11 residues. V lost 6 bases and J 7 bases, leaving 12 bases between the germline ends. CDR3 sequence reads: CSVQGGRGYTF. In DNA form, the CDR3 reads TGCAGCGTCCAAGGGGGACGTGGCTACACCTTC.

The J gene is TRBJ2-1, the V gene TRBV7-2; D remains unclear. Per the germline V gene, CDR1 is SGHTA and CDR2 is FQGNSA. CDR3 size: 14 residues. The V end was cut by 3 bases, the J end by 0 bases, with 6 bases between. The CDR3 DNA follows: TGTGCCAGCAGCTTCCAGAGCTCCTACAATGAGCAGTTCTTC. It specifies CASSFQSSYNEQFF.

The chain recombines TRBV2 with TRBJ1-5; a possible D gene is TRBD1 (5 bases). CDR1 SNHLY and CDR2 FYNNEI come from the germline V gene. The V gene lost 7 bases and the J gene lost 0 bases, with 13 bases spanning the gap. The CDR3 is 15 amino acids. The CDR3 sequence: CASTLTVYSNQPQHF. The DNA for the CDR3 is TGTGCCAGCACCCTGACAGTCTATAGCAATCAGCCCCAGCATTTT.

This clone has a handful of counts. Other DNA variants within this sample encode the same CDR3. This rearrangement joins TRBV30 to TRBJ2-7; D is ambiguous. V lost 0 bases, J lost 2 bases, and 2 bases lay in between. The CDR3 consists of 11 residues. Germline values: CDR1 GTSNPN, CDR2 SVGIG (reference sequence). CDR3 amino acids: CAWSVAYEQYF. In nucleotides, the CDR3 is TGTGCCTGGAGTGTAGCCTACGAGCAGTACTTC.

The table lists this clone with a few counts. The chain joins TRBV5-1 to TRBJ2-2, with a weak D call TRBD2 (6 bases). The germline V gene has CDR1 SGHRS and CDR2 YFSETQ. Deletions cut 2 bases from V and 0 bases from J, with 11 bases between. The CDR3 extends over 16 amino acids. In DNA, the CDR3 is TGCGCCAGCAGCTTAAACCGGGACTCGAACACCGGGGAGCTGTTTTTT. It codes for CASSLNRDSNTGELFF.

As concerns this clone: This sample also contains other DNA sequences that code for the same CDR3. The gene calls are TRBV9 and TRBJ1-5; perhaps TRBD1 as D (6 bases). Trimming cost V 4 bases and J 5 bases, with 13 bases left between them. Per the germline V gene, CDR1 is SGDLS and CDR2 is YYNGEE. The CDR3 spans 14 residues. The CDR3 spells CASSRQGGDQPQHF. As DNA, the CDR3 is TGTGCCAGCAGCCGCCAAGGGGGAGATCAGCCCCAGCATTTT.

The chain links TRBV29-1 to TRBJ2-7, with D possibly TRBD2 on 6 matching bases. The CDR3 extends over 16 amino acids. V was shortened by 4 bases and J by 1 base, with 20 bases between the two germline ends. Germline lookup yields CDR1 SQVTM and CDR2 ANQGSEA. In nucleotides, the CDR3 is TGCAGCGTTGCGGGGGTTCCCCAGGGTCCTTCCTACGAGCAGTACTTC. This translates into CSVAGVPQGPSYEQYF.

CDR3 in amino acids: CASSFGTPGDIQYF. CDR3 sequence (DNA): TGCGCCAGCAGCTTCGGGACCCCGGGGGACATTCAGTACTTC. V gene TRBV5-1 combines with J gene TRBJ2-4; TRBD2 might be the D (6 bases). Germline CDR1 and CDR2: SGHRS and YFSETQ. The CDR3 has 14 residues. V was clipped by 2 bases and J by 8 bases, with 14 bases between them.

This clone was seen a single time. The chain joins TRBV5-6 to TRBJ1-1, with D uncertain. Germline values: CDR1 SGHDT, CDR2 YYEEEE. The CDR3 extends over 13 amino acids. The V end was cut by 1 base, the J end by 8 bases, with 12 bases between. CDR3 residues: CASSLIFVQEAFF. CDR3 DNA sequence: TGTGCCAGCAGCTTGATATTTGTTCAGGAAGCTTTCTTT.